What follows are 23 T cell receptor beta chains derived from one specimen sequenced in a study of response to subunit inactivated influenza vaccine. TCRdb itself ran the RT-PCR reads through MiXCR, one entry per CDR3 protein. Of more than 400,000 distinct CDR3 sequences in the sample, around 7.7% were seen once. The source was PBMCs from blood, collected roughly 24 months after vaccination. Receptors originate from a man in his fifties or sixties who received an inactivated influenza vaccine.

This clonotype was counted between two and nine times. CDR3 sequence (DNA): TGTGCCAGCAGGGACAGGGGTTTGTCTAATGAAAAACTGTTTTTT. Translating it yields CASRDRGLSNEKLFF. The chain links TRBV2 to TRBJ1-4; 9 nucleotides line up with TRBD1. Germline loops: CDR1 SNHLY, CDR2 FYNNEI. The CDR3 has 15 residues. Losses at the gene ends were 6 bases for V and 3 bases for J; bases not matched to a gene: 5.

This clonotype appeared many times. This chain joins TRBV7-8 and TRBJ2-2; D is possibly TRBD1 (6 bases). The V and J ends lost 2 bases and 6 bases respectively, with 16 bases between them. The CDR3 sequence is 16 residues long. Germline assignment: CDR1 SGHVS and CDR2 FQNEAQ. CDR3 sequence (DNA): TGTGCCAGCAGCTTATATGCGTCCAGGGGTTCCGGGGAGCTGTTTTTT. Its protein is CASSLYASRGSGELFF.

This clonotype was seen repeatedly, ten times or more. V usage is TRBV28 and J usage is TRBJ2-1, with a tentative D call TRBD2 (5 bases). The germline V and J ends were trimmed by 6 bases and 3 bases, with 15 bases remaining between them. This CDR3 is built from 15 residues. Germline V gene sequence: CDR1 MDHEN, CDR2 SYDVKM. The CDR3 coding sequence is TGTGCCAGCAGCCACGCCCTCCGGGACTACAATGAGCAGTTCTTC. It codes for CASSHALRDYNEQFF.

This clonotype was detected ten times or more. The J gene is TRBJ2-7, the V gene TRBV11-2; TRBD2 aligns across 13 bases. The CDR3 is 17 residues long. CDR1 is SGHAT and CDR2 is FQNNGV in the germline V gene. The junction had 7 bases not matched to a gene; V was cut back by 5 bases and J by 0 bases. CDR3 nucleotides: TGTGCCAGCAGCCGGTCGACTAGCGGGAGGCACTCCTACGAGCAGTACTTC. Its translation: CASSRSTSGRHSYEQYF.

CDR3 protein: CASSQSGAIFNEQFF. DNA of the CDR3: TGCGCCAGCAGCCAATCCGGGGCTATTTTCAATGAGCAGTTCTTC. The chain has TRBV4-3 and TRBJ2-1; D possibly uses TRBD1 or TRBD2 (5 bases each). There are 15 residues in the CDR3. V gave up 2 bases and J gave up 6 bases, with 14 bases separating them. Germline CDR1 reads LGHNA; CDR2 reads YSLEER.

V is TRBV14 and J is TRBJ2-3; D is perhaps TRBD2 (5 bases). V was cut by 9 bases and J by 4 bases, with 8 bases left in between. This CDR3 contains 11 residues. CDR1 is SGHDN, CDR2 FVKESK, per germline. CDR3 coding DNA: TGTGCCAGACTAGTCCCAGATACGCAGTATTTT. Its translation is CARLVPDTQYF.

This clonotype was counted only a few times. The CDR3 spells CASSLVWPSNEKLFF. CDR3 bases: TGTGCCAGCAGCTTGGTCTGGCCTTCTAATGAAAAACTGTTTTTT. The chain is built from TRBV7-8 and TRBJ1-4; D is ambiguous. This CDR3 is built from 15 residues. Germline CDR1 SGHVS, CDR2 FQNEAQ. The V end was cut by 3 bases, the J end by 3 bases, with 11 bases between.

The gene calls are TRBV28 and TRBJ2-7, with D perhaps matching TRBD1 (5 bases). This CDR3 region has 14 residues. V was cut by 9 bases and J by 2 bases, with 17 bases left in between. Germline V lookup: CDR1 MDHEN, CDR2 SYDVKM. The CDR3 sequence: CASHSSGRTYEQYF. The CDR3 region has the DNA TGTGCCAGTCATTCCTCAGGGCGGACCTACGAGCAGTACTTC.

This clonotype was seen repeatedly, ten times or more. This rearrangement joins TRBV27 to TRBJ2-1; the D gene is possibly TRBD2 (6 bases). Trimming stripped 6 bases from V and 4 bases from J, with 13 bases between. CDR1 is MNHEY, CDR2 SMNVEV, per germline (reference sequence). CDR3 size: 14 residues. CDR3 sequence: CASRRDLGYNEQFF. Written as DNA, the CDR3 is TGTGCCAGCAGAAGGGACTTGGGGTACAATGAGCAGTTCTTC.

CDR3 sequence reads: CSARDIQGIRETQYF. CDR3 DNA sequence: TGCAGTGCTAGAGATATCCAGGGAATACGGGAGACCCAGTACTTC. V gene TRBV20-1 combines with J gene TRBJ2-5; weak D call: TRBD1 (5 bases). Germline V gene lookup returns CDR1 DFQATT and CDR2 SNEGSKA (reference sequence). The CDR3 has 15 residues. V was cut by 0 bases and J by 5 bases, with 16 bases left in between.

This clonotype has only a few counts. The V call is TRBV7-9, the J call TRBJ2-1, with TRBD2 matching over 8 bases. Germline CDR1 is SEHNR and CDR2 is FQNEAQ (reference sequence). The V and J ends lost 2 bases and 9 bases, in that order; junction bases with no gene match: 15. This CDR3 is built from 17 residues. The CDR3 coding sequence is TGTGCCAGCAGCTTAAGTTTCGGTAGCGGGACTCCCTCTGAGCAGTTCTTC. The encoded protein is CASSLSFGSGTPSEQFF.

This clonotype was counted many times. CDR3 residues: CASSPATGAQHF. The CDR3 bases are TGTGCCAGCAGCCCCGCGACAGGGGCCCAGCATTTT. The chain links TRBV12-3 or TRBV12-4 to TRBJ1-5; 8 bases match TRBD1. Trimming at V came to 6 bases and at J to 11 bases, leaving 6 bases not matched to a gene. The CDR3 runs 12 residues.

V and J are TRBV2 and TRBJ2-2; D might be TRBD1 (5 bases). V gave up 6 bases and J gave up 6 bases, with 17 bases separating them. In germline, CDR1 is SNHLY, CDR2 FYNNEI. The CDR3 extends over 15 amino acids. CDR3 amino acids: CASSPRWTPAGELFF. The CDR3 bases are TGTGCCAGCAGCCCCCGATGGACACCGGCCGGGGAGCTGTTTTTT.

The chain employs TRBV20-1 and TRBJ2-3, with D unresolved. This CDR3 has 14 residues. CDR1 DFQATT and CDR2 SNEGSKA come from the germline V gene (reference sequence). Trimming pared 5 bases from V and 0 bases from J, leaving 12 bases between. The CDR3 DNA follows: TGCAGTGCTGGTCAGGCCCCTAGCACAGATACGCAGTATTTT. Translated: CSAGQAPSTDTQYF.

This chain uses TRBV4-2 with TRBJ2-1; TRBD1 might be the D (5 bases). Trimming cost V 0 bases and J 8 bases, with 11 bases left between them. This CDR3 comprises 14 residues. Germline V gene sequence: CDR1 LGHNA, CDR2 YNFKEQ. CDR3 DNA sequence: TGTGCCAGCAGCCAAGAAGCAGGGCGGCATGAGCAGTTCTTC. The encoded protein is CASSQEAGRHEQFF.

This clonotype was seen at least ten times. This chain links TRBV6-1 with TRBJ2-3; the match to TRBD2 covers 9 bases. V trimming: 1 base; J trimming: 1 base; junction bases outside the gene matches: 6. There are 17 residues in the CDR3. The germline gives CDR1 MNHNS, CDR2 SASEGT. The CDR3 here is CASSEGLAGPRTDTQYF. CDR3 in DNA: TGTGCCAGCAGTGAAGGGCTAGCGGGACCCCGCACAGATACGCAGTATTTT.

This clonotype appeared a few times. This rearrangement joins TRBV5-1 to TRBJ2-1, with 9 bases identical to TRBD2. The V gene end was trimmed by 0 bases and the J gene end by 8 bases; junction bases not matched to a gene: 9. The CDR3 totals 16 residues. Germline V lookup: CDR1 SGHRS, CDR2 YFSETQ. The CDR3 nucleotides read TGCGCCAGCAGCTTGGGGGGGACTAGCTCAGTCGATGAGCAGTTCTTC. Translating gives CASSLGGTSSVDEQFF.

This clonotype showed up just a few times. The rearrangement joins TRBV11-2 to TRBJ1-6; D is possibly TRBD1 (6 bases). CDR3 length: 15 amino acids. V lost 1 base, J lost 9 bases, and 13 bases lay in between. Per germline, CDR1 SGHAT and CDR2 FQNNGV. CDR3 sequence (DNA): TGTGCCAGCAGCTTAGCATCAGGGGTGAGTTCACCCCTCCACTTT. Its protein product is CASSLASGVSSPLHF.

This clonotype was detected only a few times. The chain recombines TRBV6-2 or TRBV6-3 with TRBJ1-5; maybe TRBD1 (6 bases). Germline CDR1 MNHEY, CDR2 SVGEGT. This CDR3 spans 14 amino acids. Trimming cost V 10 bases and J 2 bases, with 15 bases left between them. CDR3 sequence (DNA): TGTGCCACCGAAGGGGGTAATGGCAATCAGCCCCAGCATTTT. Encoded protein: CATEGGNGNQPQHF.

The rearrangement uses TRBV30 and TRBJ2-1, with a possible D match to TRBD2 (5 bases). The V end lost 3 bases, the J end lost 4 bases, and 16 bases lay between the germline ends. The CDR3 sequence is 15 residues long. The germline V gene has CDR1 GTSNPN and CDR2 SVGIG (reference sequence). The CDR3 loop reads CAWRGEAALYNEQFF. The CDR3 bases are TGTGCCTGGAGGGGTGAAGCGGCTCTTTACAATGAGCAGTTCTTC.

This clonotype was counted ten times or more. The CDR3: CASSLSSAPYNEQFF. CDR3 DNA sequence: TGTGCCAGCAGTTTATCGTCAGCCCCCTACAATGAGCAGTTCTTC. The chain joins TRBV27 to TRBJ2-1, with no clear D. This CDR3 has 15 amino acids. Germline CDR1 is MNHEY and CDR2 is SMNVEV (reference sequence). The germline V and J ends were trimmed by 0 bases and 2 bases, with 8 bases remaining between them.

This clonotype has ten or more counts. The J gene is TRBJ1-3, the V gene TRBV10-3; 7 bases are a match to TRBD1. Trimming at V came to 6 bases and at J to 0 bases, leaving 5 bases not matched to a gene. In germline, CDR1 is ENHRY, CDR2 SYGVKD. This CDR3 comprises 15 residues. CDR3 amino acids: CAISPGQNSGNTIYF. CDR3 bases: TGTGCCATCAGCCCGGGACAGAACTCTGGAAACACCATATATTTT.

J is TRBJ2-7 and V is TRBV6-1, with 8 bases that match TRBD2. This CDR3 has 15 residues. Germline CDR1 is MNHNS and CDR2 is SASEGT. J was trimmed by 0 bases and V by 6 bases; bases with no gene match: 7. CDR3 DNA sequence: TGTGCCAGCAGACTAGCGGACAAGCACTCCTACGAGCAGTACTTC. Translated: CASRLADKHSYEQYF.